The 17 T cell receptor beta chains below were found in one sample sequenced in a study of identical twins. TCRdb analysed the 5' RACE reads with MiXCR anew, one entry per CDR3 protein. The top ten clones hold under 3% of a sample with about 570,000 distinct CDR3 sequences, 9.6% of them seen once. This same sample was also part of a study on yellow fever vaccine responses in identical twins.

Sequencing input: PBMCs. These receptors came from a woman between 18 and 29 years old in good health.

This clonotype was detected ten times or more. The rearrangement uses TRBV7-2 and TRBJ1-5; no clear D. V gave up 5 bases and J gave up 2 bases, with 7 bases separating them. This CDR3 spans 13 amino acids. Germline lookup yields CDR1 SGHTA and CDR2 FQGNSA. The CDR3 DNA follows: TGTGCCAGCAGCCTCCGAGGCAATCAGCCCCAGCATTTT. It codes for CASSLRGNQPQHF.

This clonotype was picked up a small number of times. CDR3 bases: TGCGCCAGCAGCTTGGGGACAGGGCGGGACGAGCAGTACTTC. Its translation: CASSLGTGRDEQYF. The V call is TRBV5-1, the J call TRBJ2-7; 8 bases fit TRBD1. The CDR3 covers 14 residues. Trimming at V came to 0 bases and at J to 5 bases, leaving 4 bases not matched to a gene. Germline CDR1 and CDR2: SGHRS and YFSETQ.

There are many counts of this clonotype. The chain's CDR3 is CSVGEGLNTEAFF. DNA of the CDR3: TGCAGCGTTGGGGAGGGCTTGAACACTGAAGCTTTCTTT. This chain joins TRBV29-1 and TRBJ1-1; no reliable D call. From germline, CDR1 is SQVTM and CDR2 ANQGSEA. CDR3 length: 13 residues. The V end lost 4 bases, the J end lost 0 bases, and 9 bases lay between the germline ends.

The chain is built from TRBV6-5 and TRBJ2-3; D uncertain. This CDR3 is 15 amino acids long. Germline V gene data show CDR1 as MNHEY and CDR2 as SVGAGI. Deletions cut 0 bases from V and 0 bases from J, with 7 bases between. The CDR3 reads CASSYSAFSTDTQYF. The CDR3 bases are TGTGCCAGCAGTTACTCAGCGTTCAGCACAGATACGCAGTATTTT.

The chain employs TRBV10-3 and TRBJ2-7; D gene unclear. Germline V gene lookup returns CDR1 ENHRY and CDR2 SYGVKD. The CDR3 has 10 amino acids. This CDR3 is CGVVVYEQYF. The DNA of the CDR3 is TGTGGCGTGGTCGTCTACGAGCAGTACTTC.

The chain combines TRBV20-1 with TRBJ2-7; 9 positions agree with TRBD1. V lost 3 bases, J lost 0 bases, and 12 bases stayed unmatched. The CDR3 spans 17 residues. Germline V gives CDR1 DFQATT, CDR2 SNEGSKA (reference sequence). CDR3 loop: CSASAGLDRGYSYEQYF. For the CDR3, the DNA is TGCAGTGCTAGTGCCGGTCTTGACAGGGGGTACTCCTACGAGCAGTACTTC.

This clonotype was seen repeatedly, ten times or more. This sequence joins TRBV4-3 and TRBJ2-2, with 10 bases that match TRBD2. Germline V gene data show CDR1 as LGHNA and CDR2 as YSLEER. V trimming: 4 bases; J trimming: 2 bases; junction bases outside the gene matches: 4. This CDR3 has 16 amino acids. The CDR3 is CASSRGLAANTGELFF. The CDR3 bases are TGCGCCAGCAGCCGAGGACTAGCGGCAAACACCGGGGAGCTGTTTTTT.

This clonotype was seen at least ten times. V and J are TRBV7-8 and TRBJ1-4; 8 bases are a match to TRBD1. Germline trimming cut 5 bases from V and 6 bases from J; bases unmatched to any gene: 11. Germline V gives CDR1 SGHVS, CDR2 FQNEAQ. CDR3 length: 16 amino acids. CDR3 in amino acids: CASSPWTGLRDEKLFF. CDR3 DNA sequence: TGTGCCAGCAGCCCTTGGACAGGGCTCCGTGATGAAAAACTGTTTTTT.

This clonotype was found many times. The J gene is TRBJ2-6, the V gene TRBV20-1; no definite D call. The CDR3 length is 14 residues. Germline V gene lookup returns CDR1 DFQATT and CDR2 SNEGSKA (reference sequence). The germline V and J ends were trimmed by 1 base and 2 bases, with 6 bases remaining between them. Here the CDR3 DNA reads TGCAGTGCTAGAGTGAATCCTGGGGCCAACGTCCTGACTTTC. It specifies CSARVNPGANVLTF.

This clonotype was detected a few times. V gene TRBV20-1 combines with J gene TRBJ1-6; maybe TRBD1 (6 bases). V was pared by 3 bases and J by 5 bases, with 14 bases between. CDR3 length equals 15 residues. The germline CDR1 and CDR2 sequences are DFQATT and SNEGSKA (reference sequence). DNA for the CDR3: TGCAGTGCTAGCGGGCAGGGGATTAATAATTCACCCCTCCACTTT. This gives the protein CSASGQGINNSPLHF.

This clonotype showed up many times. In DNA, the CDR3 is TGTGCCAGCAGCACCGGGACAGGGGTCTACGAGCAGTACTTC. Residues: CASSTGTGVYEQYF. The V gene is TRBV6-1, the J gene TRBJ2-7; TRBD1 aligns across 10 bases. The CDR3 length is 14 residues. The V gene end was trimmed by 6 bases and the J gene end by 3 bases; junction bases not matched to a gene: 5. Looked up from germline, CDR1 is MNHNS and CDR2 is SASEGT.

This clonotype has a handful of counts. The rearrangement links TRBV6-1 to TRBJ2-2; TRBD1 or TRBD2 may be the D gene (5 bases each). The length of the CDR3 is 14 residues. Trimming took 10 bases from V and 5 from J, leaving 17 bases between them. The germline V gene encodes CDR1 MNHNS and CDR2 SASEGT. The CDR3 DNA follows: TGTGCCACAAACGTGGGGGTAGTGACCGGGGAGCTGTTTTTT. It codes for CATNVGVVTGELFF.

There are a few counts of this clonotype. CDR3: CASSIGQLAKNIQYF. The CDR3 DNA follows: TGCGCCAGCAGCATCGGACAGCTAGCCAAAAACATTCAGTACTTC. V is TRBV5-1 and J is TRBJ2-4; possible D gene TRBD1, 6 bases. CDR3 length equals 15 residues. Per the germline V gene, CDR1 is SGHRS and CDR2 is YFSETQ. With 4 bases removed from V and 0 bases from J, the gap between germline ends came to 11 bases.

The chain has TRBV7-9 and TRBJ1-2; D remains unclear. Looked up from germline, CDR1 is SEHNR and CDR2 is FQNEAQ (reference sequence). V lost 6 bases, J lost 4 bases, and 12 bases lay in between. This CDR3 has 13 residues. The CDR3 loop reads CASRGGLGYGYTF. CDR3 sequence (DNA): TGTGCCAGCAGGGGAGGTCTCGGCTATGGCTACACCTTC.

This clonotype was counted ten times or more. The gene calls are TRBV20-1 and TRBJ2-1; 10 bases line up with TRBD1. The germline gives CDR1 DFQATT, CDR2 SNEGSKA (reference sequence). V gave up 7 bases and J gave up 4 bases; unmatched junction bases: 1. The CDR3 has 12 residues. The CDR3 nucleotides read TGCAGTGGACAGGGGGCATACAATGAGCAGTTCTTC. Amino acids: CSGQGAYNEQFF.

The V gene is TRBV3-1, the J gene TRBJ2-5; tentatively, D is TRBD2 (5 bases). Trimming stripped 1 base from V and 5 bases from J, with 17 bases between. From germline, CDR1 is LGHDT and CDR2 YNNKEL (reference sequence). This CDR3 has 16 residues. Here the CDR3 reads CASSQGRANSRETQYF. For the CDR3, the DNA is TGTGCCAGCAGCCAAGGGCGGGCAAACTCCCGGGAGACCCAGTACTTC.

This chain uses TRBV2 with TRBJ2-3, with a possible D match to TRBD2 (6 bases). The CDR3 runs to 18 residues. V shed 8 bases and J shed 1 base, with 25 bases lying between them. Germline assignment: CDR1 SNHLY and CDR2 FYNNEI. CDR3 in amino acids: CASCLILGGIGRTDTQYF. The CDR3 DNA reads TGTGCCAGCTGTTTAATACTTGGGGGGATTGGACGCACAGATACGCAGTATTTT.